The 24 T cell receptor beta chains presented below share a single source sample, sequenced in a study of T cell changes during pregnancy in multiple sclerosis. Assay: immunoSEQ multiplex PCR; the TCRdb copy retains only in-frame clones and omits some. This sample has over 25,000 clones; approximately 90% occur once, and the top ten carry around 6.2%. The specimen was CD8+ T cells from peripheral blood mononuclear cells, collected before pregnancy. The receptors were sampled from a female donor with multiple sclerosis, enrolled in a pregnancy study.

This clone was counted only a few times. The chain links TRBV30 to TRBJ2-1, with TRBD1 identical over 9 bases. V trimming: 4 bases; J trimming: 9 bases; junction bases outside the gene matches: 13. This CDR3 comprises 15 residues. Germline V gene data show CDR1 as GTSNPN and CDR2 as SVGIG (reference sequence). CDR3 nucleotides: TGTGCCTGGACCCAGGGGGACAGGGTTAGCGGTGAGCAGTTCTTC. It encodes CAWTQGDRVSGEQFF.

This chain links TRBV7-2 with TRBJ2-1; TRBD1 might be the D (5 bases). Germline assignment: CDR1 SGHTA and CDR2 FQGNSA. V was shortened by 0 bases and J by 2 bases, with 5 bases between the two germline ends. This CDR3 spans 14 amino acids. The CDR3 bases are TGTGCCAGCAGCTTAGCGGGGCCCTACAATGAGCAGTTCTTC. It encodes CASSLAGPYNEQFF.

The table lists this clone with a few counts. The V and J genes are TRBV7-9 and TRBJ2-7, with 14 bases identical to TRBD2. The CDR3 length is 15 residues. The V gene end was trimmed by 5 bases and the J gene end by 4 bases; junction bases not matched to a gene: 4. Germline V gene sequence: CDR1 SEHNR, CDR2 FQNEAQ (reference sequence). CDR3 bases: TGTGCCAGCAGCCCGACTAGCGGGAGGGGATACGAGCAGTACTTC. It specifies CASSPTSGRGYEQYF.

The genes are TRBV15 and TRBJ2-1; weak D call: TRBD1 (6 bases). Germline V lookup: CDR1 LNHNV, CDR2 YYDKDF (reference sequence). Deletions cut 1 base from V and 7 bases from J, with 17 bases between. CDR3 length: 16 amino acids. CDR3 residues: CATSRGRQALRNEQFF. In nucleotides, the CDR3 is TGTGCCACCAGCAGAGGAAGACAGGCCCTCAGGAATGAGCAGTTCTTC.

This clone was counted a single time. The chain couples TRBV6-5 to TRBJ2-1; 8 nucleotides align to TRBD2. V was pared by 0 bases and J by 4 bases, with 5 bases of the junction left unmatched. CDR3 length: 16 amino acids. Germline loops: CDR1 MNHEY, CDR2 SVGAGI. The CDR3 nucleotides read TGTGCCAGCAGTTACTCGCGCACTAGCGGATACAATGAGCAGTTCTTC. Amino acids: CASSYSRTSGYNEQFF.

The J gene is TRBJ2-3, the V gene TRBV4-1; 11 bases match TRBD2. The CDR3 totals 17 residues. CDR1 is MGHRA, CDR2 YSYEKL, per germline. Unmatched junction bases numbered 8, after V lost 4 bases and J lost 2 bases. CDR3 DNA: TGCGCCAGCAGCCTACGACTAGCGGGACCAGACACAGATACGCAGTATTTT. The encoded protein is CASSLRLAGPDTDTQYF.

This chain uses TRBV6-1 with TRBJ2-7, with 9 bases lining up with TRBD1. The germline CDR1 and CDR2 sequences are MNHNS and SASEGT. This CDR3 contains 16 residues. The V segment lost 2 bases and the J segment 5 bases; nucleotides outside the gene matches: 10. The CDR3 reads CASSENPGQGGHEQYF. The DNA for the CDR3 is TGTGCCAGCAGTGAAAACCCGGGACAGGGAGGACACGAGCAGTACTTC.

The CDR3 reads CASSYRGQWYEQYF. DNA of the CDR3: TGTGCCAGCAGTTACAGGGGGCAGTGGTACGAGCAGTACTTC. The chain has TRBV27 and TRBJ2-7, with 9 bases lining up with TRBD1. The germline gives CDR1 MNHEY, CDR2 SMNVEV (reference sequence). After removal of 4 bases from V and 4 bases from J, the junction contained 5 bases not matched to a gene. This CDR3 spans 14 amino acids.

This clone was detected once. This chain uses TRBV27 with TRBJ2-5; 9 positions match TRBD2. Germline trimming cut 2 bases from V and 4 bases from J; bases unmatched to any gene: 8. CDR3 length equals 16 residues. Germline loops: CDR1 MNHEY, CDR2 SMNVEV (reference sequence). The CDR3 bases are TGTGCCAGCAGTTTAGACCGAGCGGGAGGTGTAGAGACCCAGTACTTC. This codes for CASSLDRAGGVETQYF.

The rearrangement links TRBV4-3 to TRBJ2-1; D possibly corresponds to TRBD2 (5 bases). V shed 0 bases and J shed 8 bases, with 11 bases lying between them. CDR3 size: 14 residues. Germline V gene data show CDR1 as LGHNA and CDR2 as YSLEER. CDR3 sequence: CASSQDLLGDEQFF. CDR3 nucleotide sequence: TGCGCCAGCAGCCAAGATCTTCTCGGGGATGAGCAGTTCTTC.

The chain carries TRBV7-9 and TRBJ2-7, with D maybe TRBD1 (6 bases). This CDR3 has 16 residues. The V gene lost 3 bases and the J gene lost 7 bases, with 22 bases spanning the gap. Per germline, CDR1 SEHNR and CDR2 FQNEAQ (reference sequence). The CDR3 DNA sequence: TGTGCCAGCAGCTTGGAACAGGGATCTTACAGTGAGGAGCAGTACTTC. It translates to CASSLEQGSYSEEQYF.

CDR3 sequence (DNA): TGCGCCAGCAGCCAAGAAGAGGCCGGGGAGCTGTTTTTT. It encodes CASSQEEAGELFF. V usage is TRBV4-3 and J usage is TRBJ2-2; D call uncertain. The CDR3 covers 13 residues. From germline, CDR1 is LGHNA and CDR2 YSLEER. The germline V and J ends were trimmed by 0 bases and 6 bases, with 5 bases remaining between them.

V gene TRBV4-3 combines with J gene TRBJ2-1; 11 bases match TRBD2. After removal of 0 bases from V and 9 bases from J, the junction contained 10 bases not matched to a gene. This CDR3 region has 17 residues. Germline-derived CDR1 and CDR2 are LGHNA and YSLEER. Here the CDR3 reads CASSQEWGRLAGSEQFF. As DNA, the CDR3 is TGCGCCAGCAGCCAAGAATGGGGGAGACTAGCGGGAAGTGAGCAGTTCTTC.

This chain joins TRBV4-3 and TRBJ2-2; 8 bases align to TRBD1. Germline CDR1 and CDR2: LGHNA and YSLEER. J gave up 2 bases and V 0 bases, and 5 bases lay outside the gene matches. The CDR3 totals 17 residues. The CDR3 spells CASSQDIRGRNTGELFF. The CDR3 DNA follows: TGCGCCAGCAGCCAAGACATCAGGGGGCGCAACACCGGGGAGCTGTTTTTT.

The rearrangement links TRBV30 to TRBJ2-5; 8 bases line up with TRBD2. Judging by the DNA end, TRBJ2-7 fits better; the J call may be wrong. The CDR3 is 13 amino acids. The V gene's germline CDR1 is GTSNPN and CDR2 SVGIG (reference sequence). CDR3 sequence (DNA): TGTGCCTGGAGTGTCGCGGGAGGTTTCGAGCAGTACTTC. This gives the protein CAWSVAGGFEQYF.

V is TRBV27 and J is TRBJ2-7; 10 nucleotides match TRBD1. Germline CDR1 and CDR2: MNHEY and SMNVEV (reference sequence). CDR3 length equals 15 residues. The junction had 5 bases not matched to a gene; V was cut back by 5 bases and J by 1 base. CDR3: CASSPGQGGSYEQYF. CDR3 nucleotides: TGTGCCAGCAGTCCAGGACAGGGGGGGTCCTACGAGCAGTACTTC.

This rearrangement joins TRBV27 to TRBJ2-7, with D unresolved. This CDR3 region has 12 residues. Germline V gene data show CDR1 as MNHEY and CDR2 as SMNVEV (reference sequence). V lost 5 bases, J lost 4 bases, and 9 bases lay in between. The CDR3 DNA reads as TGTGCCAGCAGTCCAACAAAATACGAGCAGTACTTC. As protein: CASSPTKYEQYF.

Here the CDR3 DNA reads TGTGCCAGCAGCTCGACTAGCGTCTACGAGCAGTACTTC. This translates into CASSSTSVYEQYF. V usage is TRBV7-9 and J usage is TRBJ2-7; 8 nucleotides match TRBD2. The CDR3 consists of 13 residues. The germline gives CDR1 SEHNR, CDR2 FQNEAQ (reference sequence). Germline trimming cut 4 bases from V and 3 bases from J; bases unmatched to any gene: 2.

The chain recombines TRBV6-1 with TRBJ2-7; D uncertain. V shed 3 bases and J shed 2 bases, with 8 bases lying between them. Per the germline V gene, CDR1 is MNHNS and CDR2 is SASEGT. The CDR3 extends over 13 amino acids. CDR3 in DNA: TGTGCCAGCAGTGATCACACAACCTACGAGCAGTACTTC. Residues: CASSDHTTYEQYF.

CDR3 DNA: TGTGCCAGCAGCTTAGAGGCTAGCTACAATGAGCAGTTCTTC. This sequence encodes CASSLEASYNEQFF. This chain connects TRBV11-2 to TRBJ2-1; no reliable D call. The germline V gene has CDR1 SGHAT and CDR2 FQNNGV. There are 14 residues in the CDR3. V was trimmed by 0 bases and J by 3 bases, leaving 6 bases between them.

The chain uses TRBV29-1 and TRBJ2-1; 10 bases align to TRBD2. Germline CDR1 is SQVTM and CDR2 is ANQGSEA. The CDR3 is 15 amino acids. V shed 7 bases, J shed 0 bases, and the junction held 6 bases outside the gene matches. The CDR3 loop reads CSARASGSSYNEQFF. The CDR3, as DNA: TGCAGCGCCAGGGCTAGCGGGAGCTCCTACAATGAGCAGTTCTTC.

The chain carries TRBV9 and TRBJ2-2, with D perhaps matching TRBD1 (6 bases). V lost 10 bases and J lost 0, with 22 bases in between. Germline values: CDR1 SGDLS, CDR2 YYNGEE. The CDR3 is 17 amino acids. The CDR3 is CASQRQVGFANTGELFF. The CDR3, as DNA: TGTGCCTCCCAACGACAGGTCGGGTTTGCGAACACCGGGGAGCTGTTTTTT.

This clone is a singleton in its sample. V usage is TRBV28 and J usage is TRBJ1-4; D perhaps matches TRBD1 (5 bases). From germline, CDR1 is MDHEN and CDR2 SYDVKM. V lost 9 bases and J lost 6, with 14 bases in between. The CDR3 spans 13 residues. The CDR3 here is CASERGGDEKLFF. CDR3 sequence (DNA): TGTGCCAGTGAGAGGGGAGGAGATGAAAAACTGTTTTTT.

The chain couples TRBV29-1 to TRBJ2-1; 12 bases fit TRBD2. The trim removed 5 bases at V and 7 bases at J, leaving 6 bases unmatched. The CDR3 length is 14 residues. CDR1 SQVTM and CDR2 ANQGSEA come from the germline V gene. The chain's CDR3 is CSVNGLAGSNEQFF. CDR3 bases: TGCAGCGTTAATGGACTAGCGGGAAGTAATGAGCAGTTCTTC.